The TCR beta chain under discussion was sequenced for a study of shared clonotypes between healthy human individuals. Using immunoSEQ multiplex PCR, the repertoire was profiled, and TCRdb retains in-frame clones only, with some absent. The table has some 1.4 million clones, roughly 96% seen once. J gave up 0 bases and V 2 bases, and 1 base lay outside the gene matches. This CDR3 comprises 15 residues. Germline V CDR1 and CDR2: SGDLS, YYNGEE. Worth noting for this clone: This specimen includes other DNA sequences encoding the same CDR3.

The V call is TRBV9, the J call TRBJ2-1; 8 bases are a match to TRBD1. The specimen sequenced was naive CD4+ T cells sorted from blood. Indicated subset: CD45RA+ positively selected. The clonotype comes from a man aged 30 to 39 in good health. Here the CDR3 reads CASSVTGGSYNEQFF. As DNA, the CDR3 is TGTGCCAGCAGCGTCACAGGGGGCTCCTACAATGAGCAGTTCTTC.